A single sample is the source of the 5 T cell receptor beta chains below, sequenced in a study of Ad26.COV2.S vaccination and SARS-CoV-2 variants. Generated by immunoSEQ multiplex PCR, the TCRdb table keeps only in-frame clones and is missing some. Of about 350,000 clones listed, around 90% are singletons. Sequenced material: peripheral blood, taken after recovery from COVID-19. The receptors were sampled from a human donor who had recovered from COVID-19.

The genes are TRBV19 and TRBJ1-1; 8 bases fit TRBD1. The J segment lost 7 bases and the V segment lost 7 bases, leaving 8 bases of the junction unmatched. This CDR3 is built from 13 residues. CDR1 is LNHDA, CDR2 SQIVND, per germline (reference sequence). The CDR3 loop reads CASKQGGTGEAFF. CDR3 bases: TGTGCCAGTAAGCAGGGAGGGACAGGTGAAGCTTTCTTT.

The chain uses TRBV3-1 (or the pseudogene TRBV3-2) and TRBJ2-3, with D perhaps being TRBD1 or TRBD2 (6 bases each). Per the germline V gene, CDR1 is LGHDT and CDR2 is YNNKEL (reference sequence). The CDR3 covers 15 residues. The V and J ends lost 1 base and 3 bases respectively, with 11 bases between them. CDR3 coding DNA: TGTGCCAGCAGCCAAGGAAGGGGGGCGACAGATACGCAGTATTTT. Translating gives CASSQGRGATDTQYF.

This sequence joins TRBV6-5 and TRBJ1-2; a weak D match, TRBD1 (6 bases). Per the germline V gene, CDR1 is MNHEY and CDR2 is SVGAGI. The CDR3 consists of 12 residues. With 9 bases removed from V and 1 base from J, the gap between germline ends came to 9 bases. CDR3 coding DNA: TGTGCCAGTCAGGGGTTTAACTATGGCTACACCTTC. As protein: CASQGFNYGYTF.

The chain carries TRBV7-2 and TRBJ2-5; D call uncertain. The V end lost 0 bases, the J end lost 5 bases, and 7 bases lay between the germline ends. Germline CDR1 SGHTA, CDR2 FQGNSA. CDR3 length equals 13 residues. CDR3 protein: CASSLAPRETQYF. CDR3 nucleotides: TGTGCCAGCAGCTTAGCACCCCGGGAGACCCAGTACTTC.

The chain joins TRBV19 to TRBJ1-1, with D maybe TRBD1 (5 bases). Trimming shortened V by 7 bases and J by 5 bases, and 14 bases separated the two germline ends. The CDR3 runs 13 residues. CDR1 is LNHDA, CDR2 SQIVND, per germline (reference sequence). The CDR3 region has the DNA TGTGCCAGTATCGATCGAGGGGTGACTGAAGCTTTCTTT. Amino acids: CASIDRGVTEAFF.